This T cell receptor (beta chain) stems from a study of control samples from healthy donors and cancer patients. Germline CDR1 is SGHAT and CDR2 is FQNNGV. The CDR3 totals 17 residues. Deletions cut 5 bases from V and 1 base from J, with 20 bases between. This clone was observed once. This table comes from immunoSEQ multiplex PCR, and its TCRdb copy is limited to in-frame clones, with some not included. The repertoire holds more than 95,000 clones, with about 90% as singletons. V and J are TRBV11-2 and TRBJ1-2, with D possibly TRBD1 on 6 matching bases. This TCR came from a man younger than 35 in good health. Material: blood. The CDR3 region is CASSPSVGGAGNYGYTF. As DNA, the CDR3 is TGTGCCAGCAGCCCCAGTGTGGGGGGGGCGGGTAACTATGGCTACACCTTC.